These 19 T cell receptor beta chains came from one sample sequenced in a study of blood T cell repertoires in COVID-19. Some clones are missing from TCRdb's copy, which holds only in-frame ones; the method was immunoSEQ multiplex PCR. The data contain about 480,000 clones, roughly 89% of them singletons. The sequenced material came from peripheral blood. Every receptor here comes from a man aged 18-30 years with COVID-19, enrolled during active disease.

CDR3 DNA: TGTGCCAGCAGCTTTCGGACAGGGGGGACCGGGGAGCTGTTTTTT. This gives the protein CASSFRTGGTGELFF. This chain uses TRBV13 with TRBJ2-2, with 10 bases aligning to TRBD1. The CDR3 is 15 amino acids. Germline loops: CDR1 PRHDT, CDR2 FYEKMQ (reference sequence). V gave up 3 bases and J gave up 5 bases; unmatched junction bases: 3. The complete variable domain, with remaining parts taken from reference TRBV13 and TRBJ2-2, reads AAGVIQSPRHLIKEKRETATLKCYPIPRHDTVYWYQQGPGQDPQFLISFYEKMQSDKGSIPDRFSAQQFSDYHSELNMSSLELGDSALYFCASSFRTGGTGELFFGEGSRLTVL.

This chain joins TRBV7-9 and TRBJ2-2, with TRBD1 identical over 9 bases. Germline V gene lookup returns CDR1 SEHNR and CDR2 FQNEAQ (reference sequence). The CDR3 contains 16 residues. Trimming removed 6 bases from V and 5 bases from J; junction bases left unmatched: 10. The DNA of the CDR3 is TGTGCCAGCAGGGGACCGGGACAGGGCTTAACCGGGGAGCTGTTTTTT. Encoded protein: CASRGPGQGLTGELFF.

CDR3 in DNA: TGCGCCAGCAGCTTGCGGGGGGGCAACTACAATGAGCAGTTCTTC. Protein sequence: CASSLRGGNYNEQFF. V gene TRBV5-1 combines with J gene TRBJ2-1; 8 positions match TRBD2. The CDR3 is 15 residues long. J lost 3 bases, V lost 1 base, and 3 bases had no gene match. Per germline, CDR1 SGHRS and CDR2 YFSETQ. Filled out from reference TRBV5-1 and TRBJ2-1, the complete variable domain reads KAGVTQTPRYLIKTRGQQVTLSCSPISGHRSVSWYQQTPGQGLQFLFEYFSETQRNKGNFPGRFSGRQFSNSRSEMNVSTLELGDSALYLCASSLRGGNYNEQFFGPGTRLTVL.

This chain links TRBV16 with TRBJ2-3; 10 bases line up with TRBD2. This CDR3 is built from 16 residues. CDR1 is KGHSY and CDR2 is FQNENV in the germline V gene. J was trimmed by 7 bases and V by 3 bases; bases with no gene match: 10. In DNA form, the CDR3 reads TGTGCCAGCAGCCACCCCAGGACTAGCGGAGGGTATACGCAGTATTTT. Protein: CASSHPRTSGGYTQYF.

The J gene is TRBJ2-6, the V gene TRBV18; a possible D gene is TRBD1 (6 bases). This CDR3 spans 18 amino acids. Germline V lookup: CDR1 KGHSH, CDR2 LQKENI. V shed 3 bases and J shed 2 bases, with 17 bases lying between them. CDR3 amino acids: CASSPYTGTNTGANVLTF. The CDR3 nucleotides read TGTGCCAGCTCACCCTACACCGGGACAAACACTGGGGCCAACGTCCTGACTTTC.

The chain links TRBV5-1 to TRBJ2-5; TRBD1 agrees at 7 bases. CDR1 is SGHRS, CDR2 YFSETQ, per germline. The CDR3 contains 14 residues. The V gene end was trimmed by 3 bases and the J gene end by 5 bases; junction bases not matched to a gene: 7. The CDR3 sequence: CASSSNRGGETQYF. The CDR3 bases are TGCGCCAGCAGCTCCAACAGGGGTGGGGAGACCCAGTACTTC.

V and J are TRBV14 and TRBJ2-1; 9 bases are shared with TRBD1. J was trimmed by 2 bases and V by 0 bases; bases with no gene match: 5. Germline V gives CDR1 SGHDN, CDR2 FVKESK. The CDR3 is 17 amino acids. Here the CDR3 reads CASSQDLWTGAYNEQFF. The CDR3, as DNA: TGTGCCAGCAGCCAAGATCTTTGGACAGGGGCCTACAATGAGCAGTTCTTC.

The V and J genes are TRBV5-1 and TRBJ2-1; tentative D call: TRBD1 (6 bases). The CDR3 has 15 residues. Trimming took off 0 bases at V and 8 bases at J, with 15 bases between the two ends. Germline CDR1 SGHRS, CDR2 YFSETQ. CDR3 DNA: TGCGCCAGCAGCTTGGTTCAGGGGAATGGGGATGAGCAGTTCTTC. It encodes CASSLVQGNGDEQFF.

The count of this clone is one. The V and J genes are TRBV30 and TRBJ2-3; 8 nucleotides match TRBD2. This CDR3 region has 14 residues. V trimming: 7 bases; J trimming: 3 bases; junction bases outside the gene matches: 9. The germline V gene has CDR1 GTSNPN and CDR2 SVGIG (reference sequence). CDR3: CASSSGGRTDTQYF. DNA of the CDR3: TGTGCCTCCTCTTCGGGAGGGCGGACAGATACGCAGTATTTT.

CDR3 coding DNA: TGCGCCAGCAGCTTGGGGACTAGCGGGGGAGAGACCCAGTACTTC. This gives the protein CASSLGTSGGETQYF. V gene TRBV5-1 combines with J gene TRBJ2-5; 13 bases are a match to TRBD2. J lost 4 bases, V lost 0 bases, and 0 bases had no gene match. This CDR3 region has 15 residues. Germline assignment: CDR1 SGHRS and CDR2 YFSETQ.

The chain combines TRBV10-3 with TRBJ2-7; 12 bases match TRBD2. CDR3 length: 17 residues. The germline CDR1 and CDR2 sequences are ENHRY and SYGVKD. With 3 bases clipped from V and 3 bases from J, the junction kept 9 bases outside the gene matches. The CDR3, as DNA: TGTGCCATCAGTGACTCTCTAGCGGGAGGGCGAATCTACGAGCAGTACTTC. Translating it yields CAISDSLAGGRIYEQYF.

The gene calls are TRBV10-3 and TRBJ2-7; no firm D call. Deletions cut 0 bases from V and 2 bases from J, with 5 bases between. Germline V gives CDR1 ENHRY, CDR2 SYGVKD. The CDR3 has 13 amino acids. CDR3 sequence (DNA): TGTGCCATCAGTGAGTCTTACACCTACGAGCAGTACTTC. As protein: CAISESYTYEQYF.

This clone was seen only a few times. The chain is built from TRBV6-5 and TRBJ1-1, with D hard to call. The CDR3 length is 12 residues. Per the germline V gene, CDR1 is MNHEY and CDR2 is SVGAGI. Between the trimmed V and J ends, which lost 7 bases and 1 base, there was a span of 7 bases. The CDR3 nucleotides read TGTGCCAGCAATGGGCAGAACACTGAAGCTTTCTTT. It specifies CASNGQNTEAFF.

The V and J genes are TRBV11-2 and TRBJ2-5, with D tentatively TRBD2 (5 bases). The germline V gene has CDR1 SGHAT and CDR2 FQNNGV. Trimming took off 5 bases at V and 5 bases at J, with 18 bases between the two ends. The CDR3 totals 15 residues. For the CDR3, the DNA is TGTGCCAGCAGCCCCCGAACTAGAGGATTGGAGACCCAGTACTTC. It translates to CASSPRTRGLETQYF.

As for this clone: Distinct nucleotide sequences in the sample also encode this CDR3. The V gene is TRBV7-9, the J gene TRBJ2-5, with D unclear. The CDR3 contains 12 residues. Per germline, CDR1 SEHNR and CDR2 FQNEAQ (reference sequence). With 5 bases removed from V and 5 bases from J, the gap between germline ends came to 9 bases. Here the CDR3 DNA reads TGTGCCAGCAGCCCACCCGGGGAGACCCAGTACTTC. Translation: CASSPPGETQYF.

The rearrangement uses TRBV11-1 and TRBJ2-7, with 8 positions matching TRBD1. CDR3 length equals 15 residues. Unmatched junction bases numbered 6, after V lost 3 bases and J lost 2 bases. Germline CDR1 reads SGHAT; CDR2 reads FQDESV (reference sequence). CDR3 DNA sequence: TGTGCCAGCAGCTTTCCGGGACAGGCCACCTACGAGCAGTACTTC. Translated: CASSFPGQATYEQYF.

The genes are TRBV6-1 and TRBJ2-1; 8 bases map to TRBD2. The CDR3 runs 15 residues. Germline V gene data show CDR1 as MNHNS and CDR2 as SASEGT. V lost 3 bases, J lost 7 bases, and 8 bases stayed unmatched. CDR3 amino acids: CASSEGGTSFNEQFF. The CDR3 DNA sequence: TGTGCCAGCAGTGAGGGAGGGACTAGTTTTAATGAGCAGTTCTTC.

The V call is TRBV3-1 (or the pseudogene TRBV3-2), the J call TRBJ1-4, with D possibly matching TRBD1 (5 bases). The V end was cut by 3 bases, the J end by 0 bases, with 8 bases between. The CDR3 extends over 15 amino acids. Germline assignment: CDR1 LGHDT and CDR2 YNNKEL (reference sequence). The CDR3 coding sequence is TGTGCCAGCAGCCAGCAGGGATCAACTAATGAAAAACTGTTTTTT. Its translation: CASSQQGSTNEKLFF.

The chain combines TRBV4-1 with TRBJ2-3; 9 nucleotides match TRBD2. The CDR3 spans 19 residues. Germline-derived CDR1 and CDR2 are MGHRA and YSYEKL. The V segment lost 1 base and the J segment 0 bases; nucleotides outside the gene matches: 11. CDR3 coding DNA: TGCGCCAGCAGCCAAGCCCCGACTAGCGGACTTGATAGCACAGATACGCAGTATTTT. Its translation: CASSQAPTSGLDSTDTQYF.